Presented here are 15 T cell receptor beta chains from one specimen sequenced in a study of T cells expressing NK-cell markers. From the 5' RACE reads, TCRdb lists one entry per CDR3 protein and no DNA. The sample holds some 340,000 distinct CDR3 sequences. The sequencing input was blood T cells: a sorted CD56 or NKG2C T cell subset, CD4+ or CD8+ T cells, or bulk PBMC T cells (not recorded which). Receptor source: a man aged 18-70 years in good health.

V and J are TRBV3-1 and TRBJ2-1; TCRdb gives TRBD1 as the D gene, but with no DNA this cannot be confirmed. This CDR3 spans 14 amino acids. CDR1 and CDR2 (germline): LGHDT, YNNKEL (reference sequence). The CDR3: CASSPVGGNNEQFF.

V and J are TRBV11-2 and TRBJ2-5; the D call from TCRdb, TRBD1, cannot be confirmed without DNA. The CDR3 extends over 15 amino acids. CDR1 is SGHAT and CDR2 is FQNNGV in the germline V gene. The CDR3 protein is CASRKGQSSQETQYF.

The chain joins TRBV7-2 to TRBJ2-3; there is no DNA to check the TCRdb D call of TRBD1. This CDR3 is 15 amino acids long. Per the germline V gene, CDR1 is SGHTA and CDR2 is FQGNSA. Here the CDR3 reads CASRGRDRRVDTQYF. The variable domain in full, with the rest retrieved from reference TRBV7-2 and TRBJ2-3, is GAGVSQSPSNKVTEKGKDVELRCDPISGHTALYWYRQSLGQGLEFLIYFQGNSAPDKSGLPSDRFSAERTGGSVSTLTIQRTQQEDSAVYLCASRGRDRRVDTQYFGPGTRLTVL.

V usage is TRBV20-1 and J usage is TRBJ1-4. CDR1 is DFQATT, CDR2 SNEGSKA, per germline (reference sequence). This CDR3 comprises 13 residues. CDR3 sequence: CSAAEVNNEKLFF.

V usage is TRBV12-3 or TRBV12-4 and J usage is TRBJ2-4; TCRdb outputs TRBD1, but without DNA this stays unchecked. The length of the CDR3 is 14 residues. The CDR3 protein is CASSPGQGWNIQYF.

This chain links TRBV7-2 with TRBJ1-2; TCRdb's D call of TRBD1 is untestable without DNA. In germline, CDR1 is SGHTA, CDR2 FQGNSA. This CDR3 spans 17 amino acids. The CDR3 spells CASSLGTSTGSNYGYTF. The variable domain in full, with the rest retrieved from reference TRBV7-2 and TRBJ1-2, is GAGVSQSPSNKVTEKGKDVELRCDPISGHTALYWYRQSLGQGLEFLIYFQGNSAPDKSGLPSDRFSAERTGGSVSTLTIQRTQQEDSAVYLCASSLGTSTGSNYGYTFGSGTRLTVV.

The chain uses TRBV18 and TRBJ2-1. The CDR3 is 13 amino acids. CDR1 and CDR2 (germline): KGHSH, LQKENI. CDR3 residues: CASSPRSSNEQFF. Based on the CDR3 plus reference TRBV18 and TRBJ2-1, the full variable domain is NAGVMQNPRHLVRRRGQEARLRCSPMKGHSHVYWYRQLPEEGLKFMVYLQKENIIDESGMPKERFSAEFPKEGPSILRIQQVVRGDSAAYFCASSPRSSNEQFFGPGTRLTVL.

The V gene is TRBV24-1, the J gene TRBJ2-3; the D call from TCRdb, TRBD2, cannot be confirmed without DNA. Germline CDR1 KGHDR, CDR2 SFDVKD. The CDR3 totals 16 residues. CDR3 in amino acids: CATSDSGGPGTDTQYF.

This chain joins TRBV2 and TRBJ2-1; TCRdb's assignment of TRBD1 cannot be checked, as there is no DNA. The germline V gene has CDR1 SNHLY and CDR2 FYNNEI. This CDR3 is 15 amino acids long. CDR3 in amino acids: CASRRSGGGYNEQFF.

This chain joins TRBV11-3 and TRBJ2-3. This CDR3 has 14 amino acids. Germline CDR1 and CDR2: SGHNT and YENEEA. CDR3 sequence reads: CASSLFGSPDTQYF.

The chain couples TRBV20-1 to TRBJ2-7; the D call from TCRdb, TRBD2, cannot be confirmed without DNA. The CDR3 length is 14 residues. The germline CDR1 and CDR2 sequences are DFQATT and SNEGSKA (reference sequence). The CDR3 loop reads CSARVGTRAYEQYF.

V is TRBV24-1 and J is TRBJ2-5. The CDR3 is made up of 16 amino acids. In germline, CDR1 is KGHDR, CDR2 SFDVKD. The CDR3 loop reads CATSDPLTLPQETQYF.

The V gene is TRBV7-9, the J gene TRBJ2-1; lacking DNA, the TRBD1 call made by TCRdb goes unchecked. Looked up from germline, CDR1 is SEHNR and CDR2 is FQNEAQ (reference sequence). This CDR3 spans 14 amino acids. This CDR3 is CASSLYQGSSEQFF.

The J gene is TRBJ1-4, the V gene TRBV5-1. Germline V gene data show CDR1 as SGHRS and CDR2 as YFSETQ. The CDR3 runs to 15 residues. This chain's CDR3 is CASSPSGGKGEKLFF.

The chain recombines TRBV6-1 with TRBJ1-2. The CDR3 loop spans 14 amino acids. Germline CDR1 MNHNS, CDR2 SASEGT. This CDR3 reads CASSGRTADYGYTF.